Following are 10 T cell receptor beta chains from one sample sequenced in a study of cytomegalovirus exposure and HLA in healthy donors. In the PCR, 60 Vbeta and 13 Jbeta primers were used. Profiling relied on immunoSEQ multiplex PCR, and the TCRdb table lists in-frame clones only, not all of them. The sample shows about 130,000 clones, approximately 70% of them seen only once. Material for sequencing was PBMCs. Receptor source: a human donor in good health.

Only a few counts were recorded for this clone. In DNA, the CDR3 is TGTGCCAGTAGTATGACTAGCGGGAGGGCGCGGACCCAGTACTTC. It translates to CASSMTSGRARTQYF. The chain joins TRBV19 to TRBJ2-5, with TRBD2 matching 14 bases. J was trimmed by 7 bases and V by 3 bases; bases with no gene match: 4. Germline V gives CDR1 LNHDA, CDR2 SQIVND (reference sequence). There are 15 residues in the CDR3.

The chain has TRBV5-4 and TRBJ1-3; 7 nucleotides align to TRBD1. The germline V gene has CDR1 SGHNT and CDR2 YYREEE (reference sequence). The V gene end was trimmed by 4 bases and the J gene end by 4 bases; junction bases not matched to a gene: 5. This CDR3 has 14 residues. DNA of the CDR3: TGTGCCAGCAGCGTACCGGGACAGGGAAACACCATATATTTT. It yields the protein CASSVPGQGNTIYF.

This chain links TRBV19 with TRBJ2-7; 7 nucleotides align to TRBD2. V was pared by 8 bases and J by 9 bases, with 7 bases of the junction left unmatched. Germline loops: CDR1 LNHDA, CDR2 SQIVND (reference sequence). This CDR3 comprises 11 residues. This CDR3 reads CASPGEGGQYF. DNA of the CDR3: TGTGCCAGTCCCGGGGAGGGAGGGCAGTACTTC.

This chain joins TRBV14 and TRBJ2-5, with 7 bases lining up with TRBD1. Germline assignment: CDR1 SGHDN and CDR2 FVKESK. With 1 base clipped from V and 1 base from J, the junction kept 6 bases outside the gene matches. The CDR3 extends over 16 amino acids. The chain's CDR3 is CASSQARGQIQETQYF. In DNA, the CDR3 is TGTGCCAGCAGCCAAGCAAGGGGACAGATCCAAGAGACCCAGTACTTC.

This clone was detected only a few times. The chain employs TRBV6-1 and TRBJ2-7; TRBD1 agrees at 7 bases. Losses at the gene ends were 5 bases for V and 3 bases for J; bases not matched to a gene: 4. CDR3 size: 13 residues. Per germline, CDR1 MNHNS and CDR2 SASEGT. The CDR3 DNA follows: TGTGCCAGCAGTTCCGGGACAGACTACGAGCAGTACTTC. This translates into CASSSGTDYEQYF.

The chain employs TRBV15 and TRBJ2-7, with TRBD2 matching over 15 bases. Germline V gene data show CDR1 as LNHNV and CDR2 as YYDKDF (reference sequence). The V segment lost 2 bases and the J segment 4 bases; nucleotides outside the gene matches: 12. The CDR3 extends over 19 amino acids. The CDR3 DNA sequence: TGTGCCACCAGCAGACCCAGCTCCACCGGGACTAGCGGGAGGTACGAGCAGTACTTC. Translating it yields CATSRPSSTGTSGRYEQYF. Filled out from reference TRBV15 and TRBJ2-7, the complete variable domain reads DAMVIQNPRYQVTQFGKPVTLSCSQTLNHNVMYWYQQKSSQAPKLLFHYYDKDFNNEADTPDNFQSRRPNTSFCFLDIRSPGLGDTAMYLCATSRPSSTGTSGRYEQYFGPGTRLTVT.

This chain connects TRBV19 to TRBJ1-2; 7 bases line up with TRBD1. Germline V gene sequence: CDR1 LNHDA, CDR2 SQIVND (reference sequence). CDR3 length: 16 residues. V lost 4 bases, J lost 0 bases, and 8 bases stayed unmatched. The CDR3 sequence is CASSRAIQGSNYGYTF. The CDR3 nucleotides are TGTGCCAGTAGTAGGGCTATACAGGGGTCTAACTATGGCTACACCTTC.

The DNA of the CDR3 is TGTGCCAGCAGTCCCACAGGGGCGCCCACTGAAGCTTTCTTT. This translates into CASSPTGAPTEAFF. The chain employs TRBV28 and TRBJ1-1; TRBD1 matches 7 bases. The CDR3 runs to 14 residues. The junction had 7 bases not matched to a gene; V was cut back by 5 bases and J by 4 bases. Germline V gene lookup returns CDR1 MDHEN and CDR2 SYDVKM. Based on the CDR3 plus reference TRBV28 and TRBJ1-1, the full variable domain is DVKVTQSSRYLVKRTGEKVFLECVQDMDHENMFWYRQDPGLGLRLIYFSYDVKMKEKGDIPEGYSVSREKKERFSLILESASTNQTSMYLCASSPTGAPTEAFFGQGTRLTVV.

A few counts support this clone. The rearrangement uses TRBV28 and TRBJ1-1; D remains ambiguous. Deletions cut 2 bases from V and 4 bases from J, with 8 bases between. Looked up from germline, CDR1 is MDHEN and CDR2 is SYDVKM. The CDR3 loop spans 13 amino acids. The CDR3 sequence is CASSLPEATEAFF. CDR3 sequence (DNA): TGTGCCAGCAGTTTACCCGAGGCCACTGAAGCTTTCTTT.

The J gene is TRBJ2-3, the V gene TRBV6-1; possible D gene TRBD2, 5 bases. Trimming removed 8 bases at V and 4 bases at J, with 13 bases between. This CDR3 is 13 amino acids long. CDR1 is MNHNS and CDR2 is SASEGT in the germline V gene. The CDR3 protein is CASRDPSSDTQYF. For the CDR3, the DNA is TGTGCCAGCCGGGATCCTAGCTCAGATACGCAGTATTTT.